The TCR beta chain under discussion was sequenced for a study of T cell responses to AZD1222 COVID-19 vaccine. Study outcomes and limitations: The peak T cell response came first, and repertoires were sampled only after it. Vaccination with two AZD1222 doses was followed by a rise in Spike-specific TCR breadth and depth.

J lost 3 bases, V lost 0 bases, and 6 bases had no gene match. This CDR3 has 16 residues. The germline CDR1 and CDR2 sequences are SGHRS and YFSETQ. As for this clone: Its target is unknown.

Method: immunoSEQ multiplex PCR; TCRdb's copy keeps in-frame clones and lacks some. There are around 180,000 clones in the sample; 94% occur only once, and roughly 1.7% lies in the top ten. Sample: peripheral blood, taken 28 days after the second AZD1222 dose. The receptor was derived from an adult who received the AZD1222 COVID-19 vaccine. The chain couples TRBV5-1 to TRBJ1-1; 9 bases fit TRBD1. This CDR3 reads CASSLEPGQGHTEAFF. The CDR3 DNA reads TGCGCCAGCAGCTTGGAACCGGGACAGGGTCACACTGAAGCTTTCTTT.